A single sample gave rise to the 10 T cell receptor beta chains below, sequenced in a study of cytomegalovirus exposure and HLA in healthy donors. 60 Vbeta and 13 Jbeta primers were used in PCR. Profiling relied on immunoSEQ multiplex PCR, and the TCRdb table lists in-frame clones only, not all of them. The sample lists about 150,000 clones; 70% to 80% were seen once. Source material: PBMCs. These receptors originate from a man younger than 40 in good health and CMV-seropositive.

This chain connects TRBV6-5 to TRBJ2-2; D unclear. Per the germline V gene, CDR1 is MNHEY and CDR2 is SVGAGI. V was trimmed by 4 bases and J by 0 bases, leaving 12 bases between them. This CDR3 is built from 16 residues. CDR3 protein: CASSSRLHANTGELFF. The CDR3 region has the DNA TGTGCCAGCAGTTCGAGACTGCACGCGAACACCGGGGAGCTGTTTTTT.

The rearrangement links TRBV29-1 to TRBJ2-5; perhaps TRBD2 as D (5 bases). V was pared by 4 bases and J by 2 bases, with 17 bases between. The CDR3 loop spans 15 amino acids. Germline loops: CDR1 SQVTM, CDR2 ANQGSEA. CDR3 sequence (DNA): TGCAGCGTTGTAGGCTACCGGACTCCTCAAGAGACCCAGTACTTC. It codes for CSVVGYRTPQETQYF.

The gene calls are TRBV27 and TRBJ1-5; TRBD1 might be the D (6 bases). The germline V gene encodes CDR1 MNHEY and CDR2 SMNVEV (reference sequence). The CDR3 contains 14 residues. V lost 2 bases and J lost 4, with 9 bases in between. CDR3 sequence (DNA): TGTGCCAGCAGTTTAAACAGGGCTAATCAGCCCCAGCATTTT. Translation gives CASSLNRANQPQHF.

The rearrangement uses TRBV5-1 and TRBJ2-5, with TRBD1 as a possible D gene (5 bases). Per the germline V gene, CDR1 is SGHRS and CDR2 is YFSETQ. Trimming shortened V by 1 base and J by 2 bases, and 9 bases separated the two germline ends. The CDR3 totals 14 residues. Here the CDR3 reads CASSLYPGQETQYF. CDR3 nucleotides: TGCGCCAGCAGCTTGTACCCAGGGCAAGAGACCCAGTACTTC. The entire variable domain, with the rest obtained from reference TRBV5-1 and TRBJ2-5, is as follows: KAGVTQTPRYLIKTRGQQVTLSCSPISGHRSVSWYQQTPGQGLQFLFEYFSETQRNKGNFPGRFSGRQFSNSRSEMNVSTLELGDSALYLCASSLYPGQETQYFGPGTRLLVL.

Of note for this clone: Other DNA sequences of this sample code for an identical CDR3. The chain carries TRBV30 and TRBJ2-5; no clear D. The ends were cut back, 0 bases at V and 2 bases at J, with 7 bases in the middle. Per germline, CDR1 GTSNPN and CDR2 SVGIG (reference sequence). The CDR3 runs to 13 residues. The CDR3 nucleotides are TGTGCCTGGAGTGTACAACAACAAGAGACCCAGTACTTC. Its protein is CAWSVQQQETQYF. Full variable domain (outside the CDR3, taken from reference TRBV30 and TRBJ2-5): SQTIHQWPATLVQPVGSPLSLECTVEGTSNPNLYWYRQAAGRGLQLLFYSVGIGQISSEVPQNLSASRPQDRQFILSSKKLLLSDSGFYLCAWSVQQQETQYFGPGTRLLVL.

This chain connects TRBV19 to TRBJ1-1; 9 bases match TRBD1. Looked up from germline, CDR1 is LNHDA and CDR2 is SQIVND (reference sequence). After removal of 6 bases from V and 1 base from J, the junction contained 6 bases not matched to a gene. This CDR3 is built from 15 residues. The CDR3 spells CASRIGTGSNTEAFF. For the CDR3, the DNA is TGTGCCAGTAGAATCGGGACAGGGTCGAACACTGAAGCTTTCTTT.

The chain recombines TRBV7-3 with TRBJ2-3; TRBD2 matches at 12 bases. CDR1 SGHTA and CDR2 FQGTGA come from the germline V gene. The CDR3 is made up of 16 amino acids. V dropped 5 bases and J dropped 4; count of bases not matched to a gene: 7. The CDR3, as DNA: TGTGCCAGCAGCGTCTCTAGCGGGGGGGCGTCAGATACGCAGTATTTT. Translated: CASSVSSGGASDTQYF.

The genes are TRBV14 and TRBJ1-1; D remains unclear. Trimming stripped 4 bases from V and 0 bases from J, with 18 bases between. Per germline, CDR1 SGHDN and CDR2 FVKESK. The CDR3 is 17 residues long. CDR3: CASSLLVGFLMNTEAFF. The CDR3 bases are TGTGCCAGCAGCCTCTTAGTCGGGTTCTTGATGAACACTGAAGCTTTCTTT.

The chain employs TRBV11-1 and TRBJ1-1; 9 positions match TRBD1. The junction had 5 bases not matched to a gene; V was cut back by 5 bases and J by 7 bases. The germline gives CDR1 SGHAT, CDR2 FQDESV (reference sequence). CDR3 size: 13 residues. The CDR3 sequence is CASSLGQGVEAFF. The DNA of the CDR3 is TGTGCCAGCAGCCTGGGACAGGGCGTTGAAGCTTTCTTT.

The chain has TRBV29-1 and TRBJ2-7; 8 positions agree with TRBD1. The CDR3 is 14 residues long. J gave up 5 bases and V 4 bases, and 10 bases lay outside the gene matches. Germline CDR1 SQVTM, CDR2 ANQGSEA. CDR3 coding DNA: TGCAGCGTTGGACCAGGACAGGGTCCGAACGAGCAGTACTTC. Protein product: CSVGPGQGPNEQYF.